Below, one T cell receptor beta chain is given with its context. Its cognate antigen is unknown. In TCRdb, the reads were re-called with MiXCR into one record per CDR3 protein. Of about 220,000 distinct CDR3 sequences listed, approximately 40% were seen once; the top ten hold 55% to 70%. This sample was taken from a study of T cell repertoires in cytomegalovirus infection. Points from the study as a whole: Dominating the ex vivo response were TCR beta clonotypes that were CMV-specific and HLA-C-restricted.

Deletions cut 2 bases from V and 1 base from J, with 18 bases between. The CDR3 has 17 residues. The chain recombines TRBV12-3 or TRBV12-4 with TRBJ2-7, with D possibly TRBD1 on 5 matching bases. The clonotype was recovered from a human donor in good health (CMV status not recorded). Some clones in this sample may be carry-over from other donors' samples. Sequenced here: CD8+ T cells from cultured PBMCs, sampled from culture after CMV antigen stimulation. In DNA, the CDR3 is TGTGCCAGCAGTTTATCAGGGTTCGAAAGCCGATCCTACGAGCAGTACTTC. Amino acids: CASSLSGFESRSYEQYF.